This passage covers 20 T cell receptor beta chains from one sample sequenced in a study of T cells in Graves' hyperthyroidism and ophthalmopathy. TCR beta CDR3 regions were amplified from RNA transcripts. The HTBI primer set served for first-round RT-PCR of the TCR CDR3. TCRdb re-analysed the multiplex PCR reads in MiXCR, keeping a single row per CDR3 protein. This repertoire shows about 300,000 distinct CDR3 sequences, roughly 19% found once; its top ten account for about two fifths. Material for sequencing was blood. These receptors came from a man in his fifties or sixties with Graves' ophthalmopathy.

The chain is built from TRBV5-5 and TRBJ2-7; possibly TRBD2 for D (5 bases). There are 13 residues in the CDR3. Germline V lookup: CDR1 SGHKS, CDR2 YYEKEE (reference sequence). With 6 bases removed from V and 1 base from J, the gap between germline ends came to 11 bases. The CDR3 DNA sequence: TGTGCCAGCACCCTGACGGGATCCTACGAGCAGTACTTC. Translated, it gives CASTLTGSYEQYF.

This clonotype was seen ten or more times. The chain uses TRBV12-3 or TRBV12-4 and TRBJ2-1, with D hard to call. V dropped 10 bases and J dropped 0 bases, with 13 bases sitting between them. This CDR3 spans 14 amino acids. CDR3 sequence: CATSQENSYNEQFF. Written as DNA, the CDR3 is TGTGCCACCTCCCAGGAGAACTCCTACAATGAGCAGTTCTTC.

In the case of this clonotype: This could be a read error, since a much larger clone is one nucleotide away. This rearrangement joins TRBV4-2 to TRBJ1-2; a weak D match, TRBD1 (5 bases). In germline, CDR1 is LGHNA, CDR2 YNFKEQ. This CDR3 is 13 amino acids long. Trimming took off 0 bases at V and 4 bases at J, with 6 bases between the two ends. DNA of the CDR3: TGTGCCAGCAGCCAAGACAGGGTCTATGGCTACACCTTC. This encodes CASSQDRVYGYTF.

This sequence joins TRBV5-1 and TRBJ2-1, with 7 bases aligning to TRBD2. The CDR3 has 16 amino acids. The V gene end was trimmed by 5 bases and the J gene end by 4 bases; junction bases not matched to a gene: 12. Germline CDR1 reads SGHRS; CDR2 reads YFSETQ. The CDR3 sequence: CASSLAGAALYNEQFF. DNA for the CDR3: TGCGCCAGCAGTCTGGCGGGAGCGGCCCTATACAATGAGCAGTTCTTC.

The sample holds one count of this clonotype. An end of the junction does not agree with germline; a read error may underlie this. The rearrangement joins TRBV27 to TRBJ1-2; D not certain. This CDR3 is built from 13 residues. In germline, CDR1 is MNHEY, CDR2 SMNVEV (reference sequence). The CDR3 DNA sequence: TGTGCCAGCAGTGTGGGTCCAACCTATGGCAACACCTTC. It codes for CASSVGPTYGNTF.

The chain combines TRBV7-9 with TRBJ2-7; a possible D gene is TRBD2 (5 bases). Germline CDR1 reads SEHNR; CDR2 reads FQNEAQ (reference sequence). The CDR3 extends over 16 amino acids. Trimming shortened V by 4 bases and J by 1 base, and 17 bases separated the two germline ends. CDR3 sequence: CASSSSGNRYSYEQYF. The DNA of the CDR3 is TGTGCCAGCAGCTCGTCCGGGAACAGATATTCCTACGAGCAGTACTTC.

This clonotype was observed a handful of times. This chain uses TRBV7-2 with TRBJ2-5; a possible D gene is TRBD2 (6 bases). The CDR3 totals 15 residues. Per the germline V gene, CDR1 is SGHTA and CDR2 is FQGNSA. Trimming cost V 6 bases and J 7 bases, with 21 bases left between them. The CDR3 protein is CASSTSSQSLWTQYF. The CDR3 DNA reads TGTGCCAGCAGTACTAGCAGCCAGAGTTTGTGGACCCAGTACTTC.

The chain employs TRBV3-1 and TRBJ1-1, with 9 bases that match TRBD1. Germline CDR1 is LGHDT and CDR2 is YNNKEL (reference sequence). CDR3 length: 15 amino acids. Trimming took 5 bases from V and 11 from J; bases not matched to a gene: 15. The CDR3 sequence: CASSWAGTGSDNAFF. DNA for the CDR3: TGTGCCAGCAGCTGGGCCGGGACAGGGTCTGATAACGCTTTCTTT.

The sample holds many counts of this clonotype. The V and J genes are TRBV20-1 and TRBJ2-3, with 14 bases that match TRBD2. CDR1 is DFQATT and CDR2 is SNEGSKA in the germline V gene (reference sequence). The CDR3 is made up of 15 amino acids. With V trimmed by 5 bases and J by 7 bases, 8 bases remained unmatched. This CDR3 is CSAPGLAGVGYTQYF. DNA for the CDR3: TGCAGTGCTCCGGGACTAGCGGGAGTTGGGTATACGCAGTATTTT.

The V call is TRBV5-1, the J call TRBJ2-3, with D tentatively TRBD1 or TRBD2 (5 bases each). The CDR3 contains 16 residues. CDR1 and CDR2 from the germline V gene are SGHRS and YFSETQ. The ends were cut back, 0 bases at V and 8 bases at J, with 19 bases in the middle. The CDR3 sequence: CASSLVGDGSGATQYF. DNA for the CDR3: TGCGCCAGCAGCTTGGTCGGGGACGGCTCAGGCGCTACGCAGTATTTT. The full variable domain, rest sourced from reference TRBV5-1 and TRBJ2-3, is KAGVTQTPRYLIKTRGQQVTLSCSPISGHRSVSWYQQTPGQGLQFLFEYFSETQRNKGNFPGRFSGRQFSNSRSEMNVSTLELGDSALYLCASSLVGDGSGATQYFGPGTRLTVL.

This clonotype showed up many times. V and J are TRBV18 and TRBJ2-3, with unresolved D. The V end was cut by 4 bases, the J end by 0 bases, with 5 bases between. The germline V gene has CDR1 KGHSH and CDR2 LQKENI. The length of the CDR3 is 13 residues. The CDR3 spells CASSHKSTDTQYF. As DNA, the CDR3 is TGTGCCAGCTCACATAAGAGCACAGATACGCAGTATTTT.

This clonotype was counted a few times. This CDR3 reads CASSVDRVHTDTQYF. The DNA for the CDR3 is TGTGCCAGCAGCGTCGACAGGGTCCACACAGATACGCAGTATTTT. The gene calls are TRBV9 and TRBJ2-3; 7 nucleotides line up with TRBD1. Trimming at V came to 2 bases and at J to 2 bases, leaving 5 bases not matched to a gene. Germline CDR1 and CDR2: SGDLS and YYNGEE. The CDR3 is made up of 15 amino acids.

Ten or more counts support this clonotype. V and J are TRBV5-1 and TRBJ2-7; 7 bases fit TRBD1. Germline V gene lookup returns CDR1 SGHRS and CDR2 YFSETQ. The CDR3 extends over 17 amino acids. J was trimmed by 6 bases and V by 0 bases; bases with no gene match: 15. DNA for the CDR3: TGCGCCAGCAGCTTGGTAGGCAGGGGGAAGATGTTTGGCGAGCAGTACTTC. It encodes CASSLVGRGKMFGEQYF.

This clonotype was detected many times. This chain joins TRBV5-1 and TRBJ2-1; 14 nucleotides line up with TRBD2. Unmatched junction bases numbered 11, after V lost 4 bases and J lost 5 bases. The length of the CDR3 is 18 residues. CDR1 SGHRS and CDR2 YFSETQ come from the germline V gene. The CDR3: CASSPGTSGSAVDNEQFF. The CDR3 nucleotides are TGCGCCAGCAGCCCGGGGACTAGCGGGAGTGCGGTGGACAATGAGCAGTTCTTC.

This clonotype was detected many times. The chain has TRBV6-1 and TRBJ2-5, with a weak D call TRBD2 (6 bases). CDR3 length equals 15 residues. The V end lost 5 bases, the J end lost 5 bases, and 18 bases lay between the germline ends. Germline values: CDR1 MNHNS, CDR2 SASEGT. CDR3 DNA sequence: TGTGCCAGCAGTTCGAGGAGGGGTCGCGGGGAGACCCAGTACTTC. It yields the protein CASSSRRGRGETQYF.

This clonotype was observed at least ten times. The chain couples TRBV7-8 to TRBJ2-1; 11 nucleotides match TRBD2. V lost 6 bases to trimming and J lost 5 bases; unmatched junction nucleotides: 6. The germline CDR1 and CDR2 sequences are SGHVS and FQNEAQ. This CDR3 is 15 amino acids long. The CDR3 nucleotides read TGTGCCAGCAGACCGGGACTAGCGGACCACAATGAGCAGTTCTTC. This codes for CASRPGLADHNEQFF.

The gene calls are TRBV10-1 and TRBJ2-2, with 7 bases identical to TRBD2. The germline V gene encodes CDR1 WNHNN and CDR2 SYGVQD (reference sequence). The V and J ends lost 5 bases and 4 bases, in that order; junction bases with no gene match: 19. This CDR3 is built from 19 residues. The CDR3, as DNA: TGCGCCAGCAGTATTACTCTCCTTAGGGACTACTTGTCCACCGGGGAGCTGTTTTTT. Translation gives CASSITLLRDYLSTGELFF.

The sample holds many counts of this clonotype. This chain links TRBV6-6 with TRBJ1-2, with TRBD1 matching over 7 bases. The CDR3 spans 16 residues. CDR1 is MNHNY and CDR2 is SVGAGI in the germline V gene (reference sequence). With 1 base clipped from V and 7 bases from J, the junction kept 12 bases outside the gene matches. The CDR3 loop reads CASSYYRSRTGGGYTF. The CDR3 nucleotides read TGTGCCAGCAGTTACTATCGGAGTAGGACAGGCGGTGGCTACACCTTC.

The chain uses TRBV20-1 and TRBJ1-2; 9 bases are shared with TRBD1. Germline CDR1 reads DFQATT; CDR2 reads SNEGSKA (reference sequence). The ends lost 2 bases at V and 4 bases at J; junction bases unmatched: 5. This CDR3 is built from 14 residues. The CDR3 is CSARTGGSIYGYTF. Written as DNA, the CDR3 is TGCAGTGCTAGAACAGGGGGCTCTATCTATGGCTACACCTTC.

This clonotype has a handful of counts. V and J are TRBV7-9 and TRBJ2-5; D is ambiguous. Trimming shortened V by 6 bases and J by 3 bases, and 29 bases separated the two germline ends. CDR1 is SEHNR and CDR2 is FQNEAQ in the germline V gene (reference sequence). The CDR3 spans 19 residues. CDR3 DNA sequence: TGTGCCAGCAGAGCAACGACGACGGGCCTGTGGGGAATCAAAGAGACCCAGTACTTC. It yields the protein CASRATTTGLWGIKETQYF.